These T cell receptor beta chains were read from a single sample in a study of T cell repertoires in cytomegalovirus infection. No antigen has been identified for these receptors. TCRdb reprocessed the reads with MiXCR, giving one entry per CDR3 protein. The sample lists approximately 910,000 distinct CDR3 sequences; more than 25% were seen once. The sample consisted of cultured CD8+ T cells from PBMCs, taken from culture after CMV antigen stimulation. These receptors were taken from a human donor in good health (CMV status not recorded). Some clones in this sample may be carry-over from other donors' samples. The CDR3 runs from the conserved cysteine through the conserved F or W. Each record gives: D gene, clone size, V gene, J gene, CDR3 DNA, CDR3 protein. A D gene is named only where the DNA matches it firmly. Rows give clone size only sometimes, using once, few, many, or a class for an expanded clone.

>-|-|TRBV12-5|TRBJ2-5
TGTGCTAGTGGTTTTAGCAGCCAAGAGACCCAGTACTTC
CASGFSSQETQYF
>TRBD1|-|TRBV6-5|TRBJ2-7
TGTGCCAGCAGTTATGGGACAGGGGGCTTCGAGCAGTACTTC
CASSYGTGGFEQYF
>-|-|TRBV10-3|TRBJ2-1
TGTGCCATCAGTGACAGGGGAGGCGATGAGCAGTTCTTC
CAISDRGGDEQFF
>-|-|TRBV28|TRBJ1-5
TGTGCCACCCATCCTAGGGCAGGGGAAGGTCAGCCCCAGCATTTT
CATHPRAGEGQPQHF
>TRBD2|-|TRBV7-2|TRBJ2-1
TGTGCCAGCAGCTTAGGGGGACGTGTCGGGGGGTTCTACAATGAGCAGTTCTTC
CASSLGGRVGGFYNEQFF
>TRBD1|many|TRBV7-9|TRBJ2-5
TGTGCCAGCAGACCTGTACAGGGGGCAAGGTTTGAGACCCAGTACTTC
CASRPVQGARFETQYF
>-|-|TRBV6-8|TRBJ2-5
TGTGCCAGCGGAGGGCGATCTTTTGGGACCCAGTACTTC
CASGGRSFGTQYF
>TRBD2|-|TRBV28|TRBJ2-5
TGTGCCAGCAGTATCGGGGGGACCCAGTGCTTC
CASSIGGTQCF
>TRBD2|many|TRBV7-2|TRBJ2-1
TGTGCCAGCATCACCTTAGCGGGGGGCTACAATGAGCAGTTCTTC
CASITLAGGYNEQFF
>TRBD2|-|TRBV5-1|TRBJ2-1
TGCGCCAGCAGCCACGGGGAGGGGAGGCTTAATGAGCAGTTCTTC
CASSHGEGRLNEQFF
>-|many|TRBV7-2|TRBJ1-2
TGTGCCAGCAGCTTAGGCCAGCCTTTCTATGGCTACACCTTC
CASSLGQPFYGYTF
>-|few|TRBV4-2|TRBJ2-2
TGTGCCAGCAGCGCTTACAGGGACGCCGGGGAGCTGTTTTTT
CASSAYRDAGELFF
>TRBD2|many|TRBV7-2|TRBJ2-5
TGTGCCAGCAGCTCACCCGGGACTAGTGGGGGATGGACCCAGTACTTC
CASSSPGTSGGWTQYF
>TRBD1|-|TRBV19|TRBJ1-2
TGTGCCAGTAGGTTCGAACAGGGGACTAACTATGGCTACACCTTC
CASRFEQGTNYGYTF
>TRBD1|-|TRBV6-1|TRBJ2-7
TGTGCCAGCGGGGACAGGGGGAAGAGCGCCATACGAGAGCAGTACTTC
CASGDRGKSAIREQYF
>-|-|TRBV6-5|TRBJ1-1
TGTGCCAGCAGTTACGAAGCTAGCCGGATTCTCGGGGACACTGAAGCTTTCTTT
CASSYEASRILGDTEAFF
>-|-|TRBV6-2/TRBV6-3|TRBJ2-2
TGTGCCAGCAGTTACTTAGGCCATCTGGGCACCGGGGAGCTGTTTTTT
CASSYLGHLGTGELFF
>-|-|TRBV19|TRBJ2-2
TGTGCCGGTACTCCGTACAGGGAGAACACCGGGGAGCTGTTTTTT
CAGTPYRENTGELFF
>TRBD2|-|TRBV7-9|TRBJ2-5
TGTGCCAGCAGCTTGAACGGGGGGGAAGAGACCCAGTACTTC
CASSLNGGEETQYF
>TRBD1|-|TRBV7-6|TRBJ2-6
TGTGCCAGCAGCGTTTACAGGGGCCGTGGGGCCAACGTCCTGACTTTC
CASSVYRGRGANVLTF
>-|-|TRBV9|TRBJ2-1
TGTGCCAGCAGCCCGGGGGGCGCCGTTTACAATGAGCAGTTCTTC
CASSPGGAVYNEQFF
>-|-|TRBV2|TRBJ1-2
TGTGCCAGCCTGGTCGGTTACACCGAGAATGGCTACACCTTC
CASLVGYTENGYTF
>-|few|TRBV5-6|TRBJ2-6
TGTGCCAGCAGCTTCACGTCTGGGGCCAACGTCCTGACTTTC
CASSFTSGANVLTF
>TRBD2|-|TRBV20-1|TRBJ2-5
TGCAGTGCTAGAGATCCCCTAGCGGGGGCCCCGGGGGAGACCCAGTACTTC
CSARDPLAGAPGETQYF
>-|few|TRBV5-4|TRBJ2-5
TGTGCCAGCAGCTTGGGTCGGGGCTTCGAAGAGACCCAGTACTTC
CASSLGRGFEETQYF
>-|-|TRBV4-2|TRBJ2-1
TGTGCCAGCAGTCAGAGACCGGGATTCAGAGCCTACAATGAGCAGTTCTTC
CASSQRPGFRAYNEQFF
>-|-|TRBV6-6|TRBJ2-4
TGTGCCACCGATCAGGGTATCCTAGCCAAAAACATTCAGTACTTC
CATDQGILAKNIQYF
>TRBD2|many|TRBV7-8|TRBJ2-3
TGTGCCAGCAGCCAATCGGCGGGGGGCACAGATACGCAGTATTTT
CASSQSAGGTDTQYF
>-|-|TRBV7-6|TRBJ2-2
TGTGCCAGCAGCTTAGCTAGTCCCACCGGGGAGCTGTTTTTT
CASSLASPTGELFF
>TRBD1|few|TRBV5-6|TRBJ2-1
TGTGCCAGCAGCGGGGACAGGGAGGGTGGTGAGCAGTTCTTC
CASSGDREGGEQFF
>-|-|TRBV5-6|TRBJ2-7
TGTGCCAGCAGCATTGGACATGACCCCTACGAGCAGTACTTC
CASSIGHDPYEQYF
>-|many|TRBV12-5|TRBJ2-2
TGTGCTAGTGGCCTGGTTACCGGGCTTTCAAACACCGGGGAGCTGTTTTTT
CASGLVTGLSNTGELFF
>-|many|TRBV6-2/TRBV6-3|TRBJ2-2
TGTGCCAGCAGTTATCGAATCGGAGAGAACACCGGGGAGCTGTTTTTT
CASSYRIGENTGELFF
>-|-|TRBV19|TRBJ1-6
TGTGCCAGTAGTATTGATACTTCACCTCATCGAAATTCACCCCTCCACTTT
CASSIDTSPHRNSPLHF
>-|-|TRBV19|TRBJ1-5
TGTGCCAGTAGTTCCCGACAGGAAGGAAGTAATCAGCCCCAGCATTTT
CASSSRQEGSNQPQHF
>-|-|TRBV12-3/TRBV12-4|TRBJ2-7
TGTGCCAGCAGTTTCTCTCCGGAGGGCACGGGCTCCTACGAGCAGTACTTC
CASSFSPEGTGSYEQYF
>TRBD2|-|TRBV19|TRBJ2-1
TGTGCCAGTAGTATAGGGGGACTAGCGGTATACAATGAGCAGTTCTTC
CASSIGGLAVYNEQFF
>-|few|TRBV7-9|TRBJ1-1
TGTGCCAGCAGCTTATCCCGGTCCCTCGGCGCTGAAGCTTTCTTT
CASSLSRSLGAEAFF
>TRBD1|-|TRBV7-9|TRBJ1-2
TGTGTCAGCAGCTTAGGGGGCAGGGGCGCTGGCTACACCTTC
CVSSLGGRGAGYTF
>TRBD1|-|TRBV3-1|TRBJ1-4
TGTGCCAGCAGCCAGCGCCTTCAGGGGGGACCTGAAAAACTGTTTTTT
CASSQRLQGGPEKLFF
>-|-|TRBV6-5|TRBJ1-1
TGTGCCACCACCGGTGGGGCTGAAGTTGAAGCTTTCTTT
CATTGGAEVEAFF
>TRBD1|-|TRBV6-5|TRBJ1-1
TGTGCCAGCAGTTTCACAGGGGGCGCGGACACTGAAGCTTTCTTT
CASSFTGGADTEAFF